This T cell receptor beta chain stems from a study of blood T cell repertoires in COVID-19. Across the study: The samples span acute and convalescent COVID-19 from the United States, Italy and Spain. The cDNA or gDNA used as material had been derived from T cells, B-cell-depleted T cells, or PBMCs.

Seattle participants joined during active infection and were tracked over time. Germline assignment: CDR1 MNHEY and CDR2 SMNVEV (reference sequence). CDR3 length: 15 residues. J was trimmed by 7 bases and V by 2 bases; bases with no gene match: 7. Profiling relied on immunoSEQ multiplex PCR, and the TCRdb table lists in-frame clones only, not all of them. Among tens of thousands of clones listed, approximately 74% were seen once. This clone occurred many times. The sequenced sample was peripheral blood. The chain recombines TRBV27 with TRBJ2-1, with 8 bases lining up with TRBD2. The clonotype originates from a man between 65 and 85 years old with COVID-19, enrolled during active disease. As DNA, the CDR3 is TGTGCCAGCAGTTTAATGATAGCGGGAAGGAATGAGCAGTTCTTC. This sequence encodes CASSLMIAGRNEQFF.